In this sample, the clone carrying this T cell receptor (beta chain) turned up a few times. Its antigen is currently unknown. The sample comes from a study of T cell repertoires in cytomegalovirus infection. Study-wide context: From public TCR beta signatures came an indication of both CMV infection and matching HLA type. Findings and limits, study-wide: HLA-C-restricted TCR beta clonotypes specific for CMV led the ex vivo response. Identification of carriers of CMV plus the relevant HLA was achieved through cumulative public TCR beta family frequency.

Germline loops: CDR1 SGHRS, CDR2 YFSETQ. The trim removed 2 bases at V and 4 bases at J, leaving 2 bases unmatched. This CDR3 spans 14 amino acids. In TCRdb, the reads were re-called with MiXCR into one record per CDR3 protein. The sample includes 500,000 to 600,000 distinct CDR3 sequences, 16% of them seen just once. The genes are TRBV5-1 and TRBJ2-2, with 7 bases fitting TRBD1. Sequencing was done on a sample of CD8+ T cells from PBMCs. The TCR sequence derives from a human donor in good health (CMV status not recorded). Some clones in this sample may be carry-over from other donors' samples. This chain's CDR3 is CASSLQGSTGELFF. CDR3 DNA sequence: TGCGCCAGCAGCTTACAGGGGAGCACCGGGGAGCTGTTTTTT.